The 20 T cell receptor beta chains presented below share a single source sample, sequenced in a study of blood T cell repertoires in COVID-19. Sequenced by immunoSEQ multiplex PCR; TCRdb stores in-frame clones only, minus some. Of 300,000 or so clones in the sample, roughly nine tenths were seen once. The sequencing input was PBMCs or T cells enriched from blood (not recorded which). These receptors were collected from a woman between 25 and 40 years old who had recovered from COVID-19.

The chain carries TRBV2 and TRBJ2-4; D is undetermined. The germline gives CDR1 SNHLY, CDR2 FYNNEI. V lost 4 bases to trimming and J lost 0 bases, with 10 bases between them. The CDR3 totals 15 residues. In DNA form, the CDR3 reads TGTGCCAGCAGTGTGGCCCGACTAGCCAAAAACATTCAGTACTTC. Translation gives CASSVARLAKNIQYF.

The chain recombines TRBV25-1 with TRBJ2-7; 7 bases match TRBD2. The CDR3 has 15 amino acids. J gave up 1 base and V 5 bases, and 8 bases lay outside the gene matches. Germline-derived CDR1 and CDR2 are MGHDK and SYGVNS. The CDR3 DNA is TGTGCCAGCAGTTCCGCGGGGGAGAAGTCCTACGAGCAGTACTTC. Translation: CASSSAGEKSYEQYF.

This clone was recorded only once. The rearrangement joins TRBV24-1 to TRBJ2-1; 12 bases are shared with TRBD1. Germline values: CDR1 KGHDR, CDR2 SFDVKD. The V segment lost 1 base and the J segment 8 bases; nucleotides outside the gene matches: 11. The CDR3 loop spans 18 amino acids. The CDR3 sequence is CATSDFQVGTGGIDEQFF. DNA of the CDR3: TGTGCCACCAGTGATTTTCAGGTAGGGACAGGGGGCATTGATGAGCAGTTCTTC.

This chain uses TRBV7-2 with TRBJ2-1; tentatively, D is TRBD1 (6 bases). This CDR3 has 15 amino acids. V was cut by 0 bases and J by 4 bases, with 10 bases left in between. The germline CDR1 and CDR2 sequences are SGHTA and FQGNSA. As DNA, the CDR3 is TGTGCCAGCAGCTTAGCAGGGGGAGTGTACAATGAGCAGTTCTTC. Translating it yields CASSLAGGVYNEQFF.

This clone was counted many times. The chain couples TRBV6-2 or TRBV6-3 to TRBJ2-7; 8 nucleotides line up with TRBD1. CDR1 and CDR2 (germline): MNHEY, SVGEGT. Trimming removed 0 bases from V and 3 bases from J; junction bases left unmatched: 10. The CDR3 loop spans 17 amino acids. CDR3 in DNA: TGTGCCAGCAGTTACTCGGTTCAGGGGGCGTCCCACTACGAGCAGTACTTC. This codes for CASSYSVQGASHYEQYF.

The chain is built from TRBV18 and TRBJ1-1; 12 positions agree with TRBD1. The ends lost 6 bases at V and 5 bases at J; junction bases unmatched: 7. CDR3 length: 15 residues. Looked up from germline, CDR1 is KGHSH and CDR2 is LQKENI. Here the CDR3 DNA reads TGTGCCAGCTCGCCGGGACAGGGGGCCCGAACTGAAGCTTTCTTT. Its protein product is CASSPGQGARTEAFF.

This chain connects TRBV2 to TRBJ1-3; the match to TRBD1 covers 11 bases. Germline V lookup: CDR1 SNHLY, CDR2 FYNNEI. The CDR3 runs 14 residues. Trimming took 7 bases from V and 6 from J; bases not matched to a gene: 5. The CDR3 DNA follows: TGTGCCAGCACATGGACAGGGGGCGAAAACACCATATATTTT. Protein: CASTWTGGENTIYF.

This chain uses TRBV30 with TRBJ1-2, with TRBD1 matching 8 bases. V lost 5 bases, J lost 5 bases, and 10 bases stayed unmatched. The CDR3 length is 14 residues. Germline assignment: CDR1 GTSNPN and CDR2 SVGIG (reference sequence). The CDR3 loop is CAWRRQGRVYGYTF. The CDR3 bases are TGTGCCTGGCGTCGACAGGGGCGAGTTTATGGCTACACCTTC.

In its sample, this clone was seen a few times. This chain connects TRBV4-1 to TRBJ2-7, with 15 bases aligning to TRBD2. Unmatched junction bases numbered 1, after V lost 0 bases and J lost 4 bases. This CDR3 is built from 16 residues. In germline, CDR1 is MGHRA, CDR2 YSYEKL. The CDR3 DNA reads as TGCGCCAGCAGCCAAGAAGGGACTAGCGGGGGGTACGAGCAGTACTTC. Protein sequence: CASSQEGTSGGYEQYF.

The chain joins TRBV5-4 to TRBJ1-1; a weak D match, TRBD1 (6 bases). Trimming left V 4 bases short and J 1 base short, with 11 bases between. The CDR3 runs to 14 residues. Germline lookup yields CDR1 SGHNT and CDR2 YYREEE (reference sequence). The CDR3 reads CASSIQGENTEAFF. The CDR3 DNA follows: TGTGCCAGCAGCATACAGGGAGAGAACACTGAAGCTTTCTTT.

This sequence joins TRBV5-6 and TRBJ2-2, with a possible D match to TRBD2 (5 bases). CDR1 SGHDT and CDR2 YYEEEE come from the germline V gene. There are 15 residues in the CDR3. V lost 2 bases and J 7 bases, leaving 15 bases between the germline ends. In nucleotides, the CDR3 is TGTGCCAGCAGCTTCGTAGGGCTAGCTGGCGGGGAGCTGTTTTTT. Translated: CASSFVGLAGGELFF.

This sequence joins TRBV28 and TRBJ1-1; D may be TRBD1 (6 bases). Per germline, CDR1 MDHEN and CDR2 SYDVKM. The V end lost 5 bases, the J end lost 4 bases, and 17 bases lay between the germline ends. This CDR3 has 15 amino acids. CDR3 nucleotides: TGTGCCAGCAGTCCGTACGAGGGGGTGCGCACTGAAGCTTTCTTT. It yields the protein CASSPYEGVRTEAFF. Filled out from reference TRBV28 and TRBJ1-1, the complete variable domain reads DVKVTQSSRYLVKRTGEKVFLECVQDMDHENMFWYRQDPGLGLRLIYFSYDVKMKEKGDIPEGYSVSREKKERFSLILESASTNQTSMYLCASSPYEGVRTEAFFGQGTRLTVV.

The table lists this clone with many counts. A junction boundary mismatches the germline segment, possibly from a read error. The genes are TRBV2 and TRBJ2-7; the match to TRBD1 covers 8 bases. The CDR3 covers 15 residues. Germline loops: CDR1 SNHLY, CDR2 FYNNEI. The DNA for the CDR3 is TGTGCCAGCAGGGGCCCAGGGACAGGACCCTATGAGCAGTACTTC. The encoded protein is CASRGPGTGPYEQYF.

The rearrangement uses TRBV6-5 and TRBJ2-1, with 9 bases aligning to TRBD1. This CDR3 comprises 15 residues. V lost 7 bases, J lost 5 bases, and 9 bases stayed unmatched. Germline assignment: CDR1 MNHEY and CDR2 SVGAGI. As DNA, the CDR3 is TGTGCCAGCACCGAAGGGGACAGGGACAACAATGAGCAGTTCTTC. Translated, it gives CASTEGDRDNNEQFF.

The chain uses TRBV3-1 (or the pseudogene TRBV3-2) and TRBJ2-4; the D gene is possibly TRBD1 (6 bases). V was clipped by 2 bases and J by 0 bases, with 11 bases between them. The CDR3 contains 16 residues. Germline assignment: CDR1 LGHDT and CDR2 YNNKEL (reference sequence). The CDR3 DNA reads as TGTGCCAGCAGCCAAACCTCGACAGGAGCCAAAAACATTCAGTACTTC. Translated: CASSQTSTGAKNIQYF.

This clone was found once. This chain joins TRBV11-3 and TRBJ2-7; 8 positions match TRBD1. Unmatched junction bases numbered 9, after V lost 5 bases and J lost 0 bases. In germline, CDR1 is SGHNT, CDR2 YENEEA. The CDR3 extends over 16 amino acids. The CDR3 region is CASSRGRQGFSYEQYF. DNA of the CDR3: TGTGCCAGCAGCAGAGGCCGACAGGGGTTCTCCTACGAGCAGTACTTC. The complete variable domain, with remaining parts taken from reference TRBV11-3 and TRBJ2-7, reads EAGVVQSPRYKIIEKKQPVAFWCNPISGHNTLYWYLQNLGQGPELLIRYENEEAVDDSQLPKDRFSAERLKGVDSTLKIQPAELGDSAVYLCASSRGRQGFSYEQYFGPGTRLTVT.

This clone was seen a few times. The CDR3 DNA is TGTGCCAGCAGCCCCCGCCTGGGGCCGGAGCTGTTTTTT. This codes for CASSPRLGPELFF. V is TRBV14 and J is TRBJ2-2, with a weak D call TRBD1 (5 bases). The V end was cut by 4 bases, the J end by 10 bases, with 13 bases between. CDR1 is SGHDN and CDR2 is FVKESK in the germline V gene. There are 13 residues in the CDR3.

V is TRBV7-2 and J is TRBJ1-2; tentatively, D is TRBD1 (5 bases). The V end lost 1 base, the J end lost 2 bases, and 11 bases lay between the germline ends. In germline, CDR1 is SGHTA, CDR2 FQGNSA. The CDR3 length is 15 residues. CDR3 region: CASSLDIRVNYGYTF. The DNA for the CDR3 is TGTGCCAGCAGCTTAGACATCAGGGTGAACTATGGCTACACCTTC.

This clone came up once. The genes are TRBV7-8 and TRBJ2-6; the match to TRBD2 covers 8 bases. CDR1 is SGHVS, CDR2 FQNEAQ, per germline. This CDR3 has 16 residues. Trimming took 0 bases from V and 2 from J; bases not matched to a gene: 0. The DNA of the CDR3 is TGTGCCAGCAGCTTAGCCGGGGGGGCTGGGGCCAACGTCCTGACTTTC. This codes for CASSLAGGAGANVLTF.

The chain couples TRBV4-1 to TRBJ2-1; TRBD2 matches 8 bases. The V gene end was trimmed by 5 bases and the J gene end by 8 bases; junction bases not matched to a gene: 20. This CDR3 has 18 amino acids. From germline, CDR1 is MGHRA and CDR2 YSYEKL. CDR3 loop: CASSTQASGLAGEDEQFF. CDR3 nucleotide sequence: TGCGCCAGCAGCACCCAAGCGTCGGGGCTAGCGGGCGAAGATGAGCAGTTCTTC.